What follows are 3 T cell receptor beta chains derived from one specimen sequenced in a study of blood T cells in healthy people across ages (dated by TCRdb to between 2015 and 2016). The library relied on 5' RACE. The instrument was an Illumina HiSeq 2500. A second PCR of roughly 7 to 11 cycles was performed with a sample-barcoded 5' primer and a J-beta primer mix. TCRdb took the public reads, trimmed them with fastp at Q25, ran MiXCR for clone calling and kept in-frame beta chains. Identical CDR3 proteins give one entry, which carries the most common genes and DNA. This sample lists 1.4 million to 1.5 million distinct CDR3 sequences; about 43% were detected once. The ten largest account for 7% to 9.5% of the sample. Sequenced material: blood. The receptors derive from a woman aged 18 to 35 in good health.

This chain connects TRBV2 to TRBJ2-1; D might be TRBD2 (5 bases). Germline V gene sequence: CDR1 SNHLY, CDR2 FYNNEI. The CDR3 runs 9 residues. V was pared by 8 bases and J by 15 bases, with 11 bases between. The CDR3 nucleotides are TGTGCCAGCGGGTCTAGCTTGTTCTTC. Its translation is CASGSSLFF.

In its sample, this clonotype was seen a few times. In nucleotides, the CDR3 is TGCAGCGTTGTGGCGGCGGTTCCCGGGGAGCTGTTTTTT. This codes for CSVVAAVPGELFF. This chain uses TRBV29-1 with TRBJ2-2; D is unclear. This CDR3 comprises 13 residues. V was clipped by 4 bases and J by 6 bases, with 12 bases between them. Germline V CDR1 and CDR2: SQVTM, ANQGSEA.

The sample holds a few counts of this clonotype. This chain connects TRBV4-1 to TRBJ1-2; D not resolved. The length of the CDR3 is 13 residues. Germline-derived CDR1 and CDR2 are MGHRA and YSYEKL. V was clipped by 1 base and J by 5 bases, with 8 bases between them. CDR3 sequence: CASSQVRAYGYTF. For the CDR3, the DNA is TGCGCCAGCAGCCAAGTTAGGGCTTATGGCTACACCTTC.